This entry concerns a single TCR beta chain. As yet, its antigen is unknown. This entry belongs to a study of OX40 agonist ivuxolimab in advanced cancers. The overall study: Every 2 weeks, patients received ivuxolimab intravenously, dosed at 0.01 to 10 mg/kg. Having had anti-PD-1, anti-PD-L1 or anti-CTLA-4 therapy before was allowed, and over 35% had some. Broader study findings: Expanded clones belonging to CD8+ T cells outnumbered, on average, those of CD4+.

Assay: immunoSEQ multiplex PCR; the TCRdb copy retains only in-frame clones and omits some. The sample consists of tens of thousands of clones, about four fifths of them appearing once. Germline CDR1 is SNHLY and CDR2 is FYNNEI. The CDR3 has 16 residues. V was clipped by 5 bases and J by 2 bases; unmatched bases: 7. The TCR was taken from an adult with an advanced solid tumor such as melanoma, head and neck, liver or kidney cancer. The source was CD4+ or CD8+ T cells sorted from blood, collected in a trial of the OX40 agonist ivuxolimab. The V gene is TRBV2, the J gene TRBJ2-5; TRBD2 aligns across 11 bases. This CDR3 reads CASSPTGTSGQETQYF. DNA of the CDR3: TGTGCCAGCAGTCCTACCGGGACTAGCGGTCAAGAGACCCAGTACTTC.